Listed here are 29 T cell receptor beta chains from one sample, sequenced in a study of cytomegalovirus exposure and HLA in healthy donors. Primers included in the PCR were 60 Vbeta and 13 Jbeta primers. Measured with immunoSEQ multiplex PCR; TCRdb has only the in-frame clones, and not every one. The data contain over 150,000 clones, 82% of them seen just once; the ten biggest clones take up around 0.97%. The sequenced material came from PBMCs. The receptors were sampled from a girl aged 2 to 9 in good health and CMV-seropositive.

As concerns this clone: The junction shows a germline mismatch at one end, possibly a read error. The identical CDR3 is also encoded by other nucleotide sequences in the sample. The chain uses TRBV28 and TRBJ1-1, with 10 bases aligning to TRBD1. The CDR3 runs to 15 residues. Germline assignment: CDR1 MDHEN and CDR2 SYDVKM. The CDR3 protein is CASWDQGQGNTEAFF. The CDR3 DNA reads as TGTGCCAGCTGGGACCAGGGACAGGGGAACACTGAAGCCTTCTTT.

CDR3 in DNA: TGCAGCGCCACGTATAGGGGGCTGAACACTGAAGCTTTCTTT. This sequence encodes CSATYRGLNTEAFF. V and J are TRBV29-1 and TRBJ1-1; TRBD1 aligns across 7 bases. The J segment lost 0 bases and the V segment lost 7 bases, leaving 8 bases of the junction unmatched. This CDR3 has 14 residues. Germline lookup yields CDR1 SQVTM and CDR2 ANQGSEA.

This sequence joins TRBV27 and TRBJ2-3; no clear D. The CDR3 consists of 14 residues. The V end lost 2 bases, the J end lost 1 base, and 7 bases lay between the germline ends. In germline, CDR1 is MNHEY, CDR2 SMNVEV (reference sequence). CDR3 nucleotide sequence: TGTGCCAGCAGTTTAGAGTTTGGCACAGATACGCAGTATTTT. It translates to CASSLEFGTDTQYF.

J is TRBJ2-7 and V is TRBV7-9, with TRBD2 matching over 9 bases. From germline, CDR1 is SEHNR and CDR2 FQNEAQ (reference sequence). The CDR3 spans 15 residues. V was clipped by 3 bases and J by 5 bases; unmatched bases: 8. The CDR3 region has the DNA TGTGCCAGCAGCTTGGGGGTTAGCGGGAGTAACGAGCAGTACTTC. Translating gives CASSLGVSGSNEQYF.

This clone was picked up one time. The chain links TRBV5-1 to TRBJ1-2; possible D gene TRBD1, 6 bases. Germline CDR1 and CDR2: SGHRS and YFSETQ. The CDR3 is 13 residues long. V was cut by 3 bases and J by 6 bases, with 12 bases left in between. The CDR3 here is CASSSGQTHGYTF. The CDR3 DNA follows: TGCGCCAGCAGCTCAGGACAGACACATGGCTACACCTTC.

V is TRBV11-2 and J is TRBJ2-7; TRBD2 is a possible D gene (5 bases). The CDR3 is made up of 17 amino acids. The V and J ends lost 2 bases and 4 bases respectively, with 21 bases between them. Per germline, CDR1 SGHAT and CDR2 FQNNGV. The CDR3 DNA follows: TGTGCCAGCAGCTTACCCCCAGGATCTAGCAGATATTACGAGCAGTACTTC. It translates to CASSLPPGSSRYYEQYF.

The sample holds a few counts of this clone. The CDR3 DNA sequence: TGTGCCTGGATGCGGGACAGGGCCTACGAGCAGTACTTC. Translated, it gives CAWMRDRAYEQYF. The chain links TRBV30 to TRBJ2-5, with TRBD1 matching over 9 bases. The DNA matches TRBJ2-7 better at its end, which makes the J call doubtful. The CDR3 length is 13 residues. Germline CDR1 GTSNPN, CDR2 SVGIG (reference sequence).

In DNA, the CDR3 is TGTGCCAGCACCCCTGGTACGGGACGGACCGGACAGGAGACCCAGTACTTC. Protein sequence: CASTPGTGRTGQETQYF. V and J are TRBV11-2 and TRBJ2-5, with D tentatively TRBD1 (6 bases). Germline V gene data show CDR1 as SGHAT and CDR2 as FQNNGV. This CDR3 spans 17 amino acids. V was cut by 7 bases and J by 5 bases, with 26 bases left in between. The full variable domain, with the rest looked up from reference TRBV11-2 and TRBJ2-5, is EAGVAQSPRYKIIEKRQSVAFWCNPISGHATLYWYQQILGQGPKLLIQFQNNGVVDDSQLPKDRFSAERLKGVDSTLKIQPAKLEDSAVYLCASTPGTGRTGQETQYFGPGTRLLVL.

This clone was recorded only once. The chain has TRBV2 and TRBJ2-2; 7 positions match TRBD1. Germline loops: CDR1 SNHLY, CDR2 FYNNEI. V lost 3 bases, J lost 4 bases, and 8 bases stayed unmatched. There are 16 residues in the CDR3. The CDR3: CASSEGGTVTTGELFF. The DNA of the CDR3 is TGTGCCAGCAGTGAGGGTGGGACAGTGACCACCGGGGAGCTGTTTTTT.

V gene TRBV9 combines with J gene TRBJ2-2, with D uncertain. This CDR3 has 16 residues. Trimming shortened V by 4 bases and J by 3 bases, and 16 bases separated the two germline ends. Germline CDR1 reads SGDLS; CDR2 reads YYNGEE. The CDR3 DNA reads as TGTGCCAGCAGCTCAGCGACCTCTAAGGACACCGGGGAGCTGTTTTTT. It is translated as CASSSATSKDTGELFF. The variable domain in full, completed from reference TRBV9 and TRBJ2-2, reads DSGVTQTPKHLITATGQRVTLRCSPRSGDLSVYWYQQSLDQGLQFLIQYYNGEERAKGNILERFSAQQFPDLHSELNLSSLELGDSALYFCASSSATSKDTGELFFGEGSRLTVL.

V is TRBV30 and J is TRBJ1-3; D is perhaps TRBD1 (5 bases). The CDR3 consists of 14 residues. Trimming shortened V by 2 bases and J by 4 bases, and 12 bases separated the two germline ends. Germline-derived CDR1 and CDR2 are GTSNPN and SVGIG (reference sequence). The CDR3 DNA follows: TGTGCCTGGAGTCACGGAGGGGCCGGAAACACCATATATTTT. It yields the protein CAWSHGGAGNTIYF.

This chain joins TRBV6-1 and TRBJ2-7; TRBD2 matches 10 bases. Germline loops: CDR1 MNHNS, CDR2 SASEGT. V lost 1 base and J lost 6; bases outside the gene matches: 0. The CDR3 covers 13 residues. In DNA, the CDR3 is TGTGCCAGCAGTGAAGGACTAGCGGGCGAGCAGTACTTC. It yields the protein CASSEGLAGEQYF.

This clone has only a few counts. This sequence joins TRBV10-3 and TRBJ2-1; possible D gene TRBD2, 5 bases. Trimming removed 5 bases from V and 9 bases from J, with 23 bases in between. The V gene's germline CDR1 is ENHRY and CDR2 SYGVKD. The CDR3 loop spans 16 amino acids. The CDR3 reads CAISKDGRVGGGEQFF. CDR3 bases: TGTGCCATCAGTAAGGACGGTCGGGTTGGTGGAGGTGAGCAGTTCTTC.

The table lists this clone with a count of one. CDR3: CASSLAPMNTDTQYF. In DNA form, the CDR3 reads TGTGCCAGCAGCTTGGCCCCTATGAACACAGATACGCAGTATTTT. J is TRBJ2-3 and V is TRBV5-5, with no clear D. In germline, CDR1 is SGHKS, CDR2 YYEKEE (reference sequence). The CDR3 spans 15 residues. V was clipped by 0 bases and J by 2 bases, with 10 bases between them.

The genes are TRBV6-1 and TRBJ2-2; D is unresolved. V lost 3 bases and J lost 15, with 17 bases in between. Germline loops: CDR1 MNHNS, CDR2 SASEGT. The length of the CDR3 is 13 residues. CDR3 sequence: CASSEALAGRMFF. As DNA, the CDR3 is TGTGCCAGCAGTGAGGCTCTGGCAGGTCGGATGTTTTTT.

The chain couples TRBV19 to TRBJ1-1, with D maybe TRBD1 (5 bases). V gave up 6 bases and J gave up 5 bases, with 16 bases separating them. Germline CDR1 reads LNHDA; CDR2 reads SQIVND (reference sequence). There are 14 residues in the CDR3. The DNA of the CDR3 is TGTGCCAGTAGCGGTATGGGACTAGGGACTGAAGCTTTCTTT. The encoded protein is CASSGMGLGTEAFF.

J is TRBJ2-2 and V is TRBV30, with 11 bases identical to TRBD1. The germline V gene has CDR1 GTSNPN and CDR2 SVGIG (reference sequence). The CDR3 length is 16 residues. V shed 0 bases, J shed 5 bases, and the junction held 5 bases outside the gene matches. The CDR3 nucleotides read TGTGCCTGGAGTGTCGACCGGGACAGGGGGACCGGGGAGCTGTTTTTT. Its protein product is CAWSVDRDRGTGELFF.

CDR3 DNA: TGTGCCTGGGGAACCGGGACAGGGGGTTACGAGCAGTACTTC. Translating gives CAWGTGTGGYEQYF. V is TRBV30 and J is TRBJ2-7, with TRBD1 identical over 11 bases. Germline loops: CDR1 GTSNPN, CDR2 SVGIG (reference sequence). The V segment lost 5 bases and the J segment 4 bases; nucleotides outside the gene matches: 7. This CDR3 spans 14 amino acids.

This clone showed up just a few times. The gene calls are TRBV6-1 and TRBJ2-7; D is perhaps TRBD1 (5 bases). CDR3 length: 18 amino acids. V was cut by 0 bases and J by 0 bases, with 18 bases left in between. Germline V gives CDR1 MNHNS, CDR2 SASEGT. The DNA of the CDR3 is TGTGCCAGCAGTGAAGCATTCACTGACAGTTTGAGCTCCTACGAGCAGTACTTC. Translation gives CASSEAFTDSLSSYEQYF.

CDR3 loop: CASSLVNTGGLNEKLFF. In nucleotides, the CDR3 is TGTGCCAGCAGCTTAGTTAACACGGGGGGGCTTAATGAAAAACTGTTTTTT. The chain carries TRBV7-9 and TRBJ1-4, with D tentatively TRBD1 (6 bases). Trimming left V 1 base short and J 4 bases short, with 16 bases between. Germline CDR1 SEHNR, CDR2 FQNEAQ (reference sequence). This CDR3 comprises 17 residues.

The chain recombines TRBV27 with TRBJ1-2, with D maybe TRBD1 (5 bases). This CDR3 is 16 amino acids long. Germline CDR1 reads MNHEY; CDR2 reads SMNVEV (reference sequence). Between the trimmed V and J ends, which lost 2 bases and 10 bases, there was a span of 23 bases. CDR3 in amino acids: CASSLDGSANWGLYTF. In nucleotides, the CDR3 is TGTGCCAGCAGTTTAGACGGTTCAGCTAACTGGGGACTCTACACCTTC.

The CDR3 reads CASSLERGDTGELFF. The DNA of the CDR3 is TGCGCCAGCAGCTTGGAGCGGGGGGACACCGGGGAGCTGTTTTTT. This chain connects TRBV5-1 to TRBJ2-2, with 9 bases identical to TRBD2. In germline, CDR1 is SGHRS, CDR2 YFSETQ. This CDR3 comprises 15 residues. V shed 0 bases, J shed 3 bases, and the junction held 0 bases outside the gene matches. Variable domain in full (rest from reference TRBV5-1 and TRBJ2-2): KAGVTQTPRYLIKTRGQQVTLSCSPISGHRSVSWYQQTPGQGLQFLFEYFSETQRNKGNFPGRFSGRQFSNSRSEMNVSTLELGDSALYLCASSLERGDTGELFFGEGSRLTVL.

This clone showed up just once. The CDR3 sequence: CASSHGRVEGNTIYF. The CDR3 nucleotides read TGCGCCAGCAGCCACGGCAGGGTTGAAGGAAACACCATATATTTT. The rearrangement joins TRBV4-1 to TRBJ1-3, with D maybe TRBD1 (5 bases). Trimming took 3 bases from V and 4 from J, leaving 13 bases between them. The CDR3 covers 15 residues. The V gene's germline CDR1 is MGHRA and CDR2 YSYEKL.

The chain is built from TRBV5-1 and TRBJ2-1; tentative D call: TRBD2 (5 bases). The CDR3 sequence is 14 residues long. Germline V gene data show CDR1 as SGHRS and CDR2 as YFSETQ. V lost 4 bases to trimming and J lost 2 bases, with 10 bases between them. DNA for the CDR3: TGCGCCAGCAGCGGGAGCATCACCTACAATGAGCAGTTCTTC. Protein product: CASSGSITYNEQFF.

This clone was counted once. The V gene is TRBV10-3, the J gene TRBJ2-7; 8 bases line up with TRBD2. The V gene's germline CDR1 is ENHRY and CDR2 SYGVKD. Trimming removed 3 bases from V and 3 bases from J; junction bases left unmatched: 4. The CDR3 extends over 14 amino acids. In DNA form, the CDR3 reads TGTGCCATCAGTGAAGAGCGGGAGAGCTACGAGCAGTACTTC. This gives the protein CAISEERESYEQYF.

The chain recombines TRBV6-5 with TRBJ2-1; TRBD1 might be the D (5 bases). Trimming cost V 0 bases and J 2 bases, with 5 bases left between them. This CDR3 has 14 amino acids. From germline, CDR1 is MNHEY and CDR2 SVGAGI. CDR3 region: CASSYSTAYNEQFF. CDR3 DNA: TGTGCCAGCAGTTACTCGACAGCCTACAATGAGCAGTTCTTC.

The count of this clone is one. The V and J genes are TRBV6-5 and TRBJ2-3, with 7 bases that match TRBD2. Germline CDR1 is MNHEY and CDR2 is SVGAGI. J lost 4 bases, V lost 6 bases, and 10 bases had no gene match. CDR3 length equals 15 residues. CDR3 protein: CASSLPGAGPDTQYF. The CDR3 nucleotides are TGTGCCAGCAGCCTTCCGGGAGCGGGGCCAGATACGCAGTATTTT.

This clone has a single count. J is TRBJ2-3 and V is TRBV2, with 10 bases lining up with TRBD2. Trimming took 1 base from V and 6 from J; bases not matched to a gene: 10. CDR1 and CDR2 from the germline V gene are SNHLY and FYNNEI. This CDR3 spans 17 amino acids. The CDR3 loop is CASSEGPAGGPWDTQYF. The CDR3 DNA follows: TGTGCCAGCAGTGAAGGCCCAGCGGGAGGGCCATGGGATACGCAGTATTTT.

This rearrangement joins TRBV6-5 to TRBJ1-2; D gene unclear. Germline lookup yields CDR1 MNHEY and CDR2 SVGAGI. Deletions cut 4 bases from V and 0 bases from J, with 15 bases between. The CDR3 spans 16 residues. CDR3 nucleotide sequence: TGTGCCAGCAGTTCGGGTCTTAGATTTACTAACTATGGCTACACCTTC. Translation: CASSSGLRFTNYGYTF.